This T cell receptor beta chain was identified in a study of T cell changes during pregnancy in multiple sclerosis (dated by TCRdb to the late 2010s). With respect to the entire study: The study looked at changes in the T cell repertoire across pregnancy in women with multiple sclerosis.

This clone was picked up one time. The antigen it recognizes is unknown. No base qualities exist here, and no much larger clone lies one base off it. The CDR3, from cysteine to phenylalanine, totals 15 residues. The sequence is cut down to CDR3 DNA, 45 bases in frame from base 1. For CDR1 and CDR2, the germline V gene lists MNHNS and SASEGT. A distance of 14 bases separates the germline ends of V and J, which lose 1 base and 5 bases respectively. The library was produced with the immunoSEQ multiplex PCR assay. The immuneACCESS repertoire file appears here via TCRdb, limited to in-frame rearrangements. These files lack a portion of the clones; in checked studies, under half of the deficit traces to unresolved V genes, and the cause of the others is not known. This sample comprises around 70,000 clones, around 90% of them detected only once. In total, the top ten clones hold under 0.3% of the sample.

The receptor was isolated from a female donor with multiple sclerosis, enrolled in a pregnancy study. The sequence is built from TRBV6-1 and TRBJ1-1; D gene: possibly TRBD1, on 5 matching bases. Material: CD4+ T cells from peripheral blood mononuclear cells, obtained after pregnancy. At the DNA level, the sequence is TGTGCCAGCAGTGAAGAGGAGGGGAGGATGACTGAAGCTTTCTTT. It translates as CASSEEEGRMTEAFF.